The 7 T cell receptor beta chains listed next were all sequenced from one sample in a study of blood T cell repertoires in COVID-19. The protocol was immunoSEQ multiplex PCR, while the TCRdb copy is restricted to in-frame clones and leaves out a portion. The table shows 140,000 to 150,000 clones, with around 84% occurring only once. Material for sequencing was peripheral blood. These receptors were taken from a human donor in a cohort sampled during active COVID-19.

The CDR3 DNA sequence: TGCAGCGTTGTCAGAGGAGAGAACACTGAAGCTTTCTTT. It is translated as CSVVRGENTEAFF. V is TRBV29-1 and J is TRBJ1-1; D remains unclear. The germline gives CDR1 SQVTM, CDR2 ANQGSEA. The CDR3 is made up of 13 amino acids. Deletions cut 4 bases from V and 1 base from J, with 10 bases between.

V and J are TRBV9 and TRBJ2-6; D might be TRBD1 (5 bases). The CDR3 consists of 17 residues. V gave up 3 bases and J gave up 2 bases, with 15 bases separating them. In germline, CDR1 is SGDLS, CDR2 YYNGEE. The CDR3 DNA is TGTGCCAGCAGCGGACGAGTTCAGGGTGCTGGGGCCAACGTCCTGACTTTC. Residues: CASSGRVQGAGANVLTF.

The chain joins TRBV9 to TRBJ2-1; 9 nucleotides line up with TRBD2. This CDR3 is built from 15 residues. Germline CDR1 and CDR2: SGDLS and YYNGEE. V shed 0 bases, J shed 8 bases, and the junction held 6 bases outside the gene matches. CDR3 protein: CASSVVAGAGDEQFF. CDR3 sequence (DNA): TGTGCCAGCAGCGTAGTAGCGGGGGCCGGGGATGAGCAGTTCTTC.

The rearrangement joins TRBV7-8 to TRBJ2-7, with D perhaps TRBD1 (5 bases). CDR1 and CDR2 (germline): SGHVS, FQNEAQ. Trimming took off 1 base at V and 7 bases at J, with 14 bases between the two ends. The CDR3 contains 14 residues. CDR3 DNA sequence: TGTGCCAGCAGCTTAGATCCCGGCAGGGCGGAGCAGTACTTC. Residues: CASSLDPGRAEQYF.

V and J are TRBV11-3 and TRBJ2-7; tentative D call: TRBD2 (5 bases). Germline V gene data show CDR1 as SGHNT and CDR2 as YENEEA. CDR3 size: 13 residues. Deletions cut 0 bases from V and 6 bases from J, with 9 bases between. The CDR3 region is CASSLEGSREQYF. CDR3 sequence (DNA): TGTGCCAGCAGCTTAGAAGGGAGCCGCGAGCAGTACTTC.

The sample holds many counts of this clone. The V call is TRBV7-9, the J call TRBJ1-2; D possibly corresponds to TRBD1 (5 bases). Trimming left V 5 bases short and J 8 bases short, with 12 bases between. Germline loops: CDR1 SEHNR, CDR2 FQNEAQ (reference sequence). The CDR3 has 12 amino acids. The CDR3 spells CASSPTGVGYTF. CDR3 bases: TGTGCCAGCAGCCCGACGGGGGTCGGCTACACCTTC.

The CDR3 loop reads CASSLEAGKRSEAFF. For the CDR3, the DNA is TGTGCCAGCAGCTTAGAGGCAGGGAAGAGATCTGAAGCTTTCTTT. V and J are TRBV7-6 and TRBJ1-1; a possible D gene is TRBD1 (5 bases). The V and J ends lost 1 base and 6 bases respectively, with 15 bases between them. The germline V gene has CDR1 SGHVS and CDR2 FNYEAQ. The CDR3 runs 15 residues.